This T cell receptor beta chain was observed in a study of CD8 T cells in ankylosing spondylitis. Deletions cut 5 bases from V and 4 bases from J, with 5 bases between. Germline CDR1 reads MNHEY; CDR2 reads SMNVEV (reference sequence). The CDR3 contains 11 residues. TCRdb itself ran the 5' RACE reads through MiXCR, one entry per CDR3 protein. The table lists 250,000 to 400,000 distinct CDR3 sequences, around a tenth of them singletons. The clonotype was recovered from a female donor with ankylosing spondylitis or in good health (not recorded which). The chain couples TRBV27 to TRBJ1-2; D unresolved. Material for sequencing was blood, either unsorted or a sorted T cell fraction (not recorded which). The CDR3 is CASSDSYGYTF. The CDR3, as DNA: TGTGCCAGCAGTGACTCCTATGGCTACACCTTC.